The next 32 T cell receptor beta chains were all read from a single sample in a study of blood T cell repertoires in COVID-19. Measured with immunoSEQ multiplex PCR; TCRdb has only the in-frame clones, and not every one. The sample shows around 140,000 clones, 87% of them seen only once. Sequencing was carried out using peripheral blood. The receptors stem from a middle-aged man with active COVID-19.

The rearrangement links TRBV11-1 to TRBJ2-7; D unresolved. Looked up from germline, CDR1 is SGHAT and CDR2 is FQDESV (reference sequence). Trimming took off 1 base at V and 7 bases at J, with 14 bases between the two ends. CDR3 size: 14 residues. The CDR3 nucleotides read TGTGCCAGCAGCTTAGTGGTCAGTCCTTTGGAGCAGTACTTC. Translating gives CASSLVVSPLEQYF. The variable domain in full, with the rest retrieved from reference TRBV11-1 and TRBJ2-7, is EAEVAQSPRYKITEKSQAVAFWCDPISGHATLYWYRQILGQGPELLVQFQDESVVDDSQLPKDRFSAERLKGVDSTLKIQPAELGDSAMYLCASSLVVSPLEQYFGPGTRLTVT.

The chain joins TRBV13 to TRBJ2-7, with D possibly TRBD2 on 7 matching bases. This CDR3 contains 14 residues. Germline CDR1 PRHDT, CDR2 FYEKMQ (reference sequence). Trimming left V 5 bases short and J 3 bases short, with 14 bases between. The CDR3 sequence is CASSLGGQGYEQYF. The CDR3 region has the DNA TGTGCCAGCAGCCTCGGGGGGCAGGGCTACGAGCAGTACTTC. Based on the CDR3 plus reference TRBV13 and TRBJ2-7, the full variable domain is AAGVIQSPRHLIKEKRETATLKCYPIPRHDTVYWYQQGPGQDPQFLISFYEKMQSDKGSIPDRFSAQQFSDYHSELNMSSLELGDSALYFCASSLGGQGYEQYFGPGTRLTVT.

The J gene is TRBJ1-1, the V gene TRBV5-4; 7 bases line up with TRBD1. Germline V lookup: CDR1 SGHNT, CDR2 YYREEE (reference sequence). This CDR3 spans 13 amino acids. J lost 7 bases, V lost 0 bases, and 3 bases had no gene match. As DNA, the CDR3 is TGTGCCAGCAGCTTGGGGGGACAGCTTGAAGCTTTCTTT. It is translated as CASSLGGQLEAFF.

V is TRBV18 and J is TRBJ2-6, with D tentatively TRBD2 (5 bases). Trimming took 6 bases from V and 4 from J, leaving 13 bases between them. Germline V gene data show CDR1 as KGHSH and CDR2 as LQKENI. This CDR3 has 15 amino acids. The CDR3 sequence: CASSAGLAGANVLTF. The CDR3 DNA sequence: TGTGCCAGCTCGGCCGGACTCGCGGGGGCCAACGTCCTGACTTTC.

The rearrangement uses TRBV7-2 and TRBJ1-2; weak D call: TRBD1 (5 bases). CDR1 SGHTA and CDR2 FQGNSA come from the germline V gene. The CDR3 consists of 13 residues. Trimming pared 10 bases from V and 5 bases from J, leaving 17 bases between. CDR3 region: CATAPPGRYGYTF. DNA of the CDR3: TGTGCCACCGCCCCTCCAGGGAGGTATGGCTACACCTTC.

The V and J genes are TRBV5-4 and TRBJ2-2; 7 nucleotides line up with TRBD1. The CDR3 is 15 residues long. Germline-derived CDR1 and CDR2 are SGHNT and YYREEE (reference sequence). Trimming removed 0 bases from V and 4 bases from J; junction bases left unmatched: 3. The CDR3 reads CASSLEGQATGELFF. The CDR3 DNA is TGTGCCAGCAGCTTGGAAGGACAGGCCACCGGGGAGCTGTTTTTT.

The chain uses TRBV7-9 and TRBJ2-2; 8 bases match TRBD1. The junction had 9 bases not matched to a gene; V was cut back by 5 bases and J by 7 bases. The CDR3 runs to 15 residues. Germline V gene sequence: CDR1 SEHNR, CDR2 FQNEAQ (reference sequence). CDR3 sequence: CASSLRTGSHGELFF. The CDR3 region has the DNA TGTGCCAGCAGCCTTCGGACAGGGTCCCACGGGGAGCTGTTTTTT.

This rearrangement joins TRBV5-1 to TRBJ2-7; 9 nucleotides agree with TRBD1. Germline CDR1 is SGHRS and CDR2 is YFSETQ. The length of the CDR3 is 16 residues. V was pared by 2 bases and J by 7 bases, with 13 bases of the junction left unmatched. CDR3 bases: TGCGCCAGCAGCTTCCAGACCGGGACAGGGATGAGGGAGCAGTACTTC. This encodes CASSFQTGTGMREQYF. Looking up the rest from reference TRBV5-1 and TRBJ2-7 gives the full variable domain: KAGVTQTPRYLIKTRGQQVTLSCSPISGHRSVSWYQQTPGQGLQFLFEYFSETQRNKGNFPGRFSGRQFSNSRSEMNVSTLELGDSALYLCASSFQTGTGMREQYFGPGTRLTVT.

This clone was seen just once. The chain employs TRBV18 and TRBJ2-3, with 13 bases aligning to TRBD2. The CDR3 totals 18 residues. Trimming removed 1 base from V and 6 bases from J; junction bases left unmatched: 10. Germline-derived CDR1 and CDR2 are KGHSH and LQKENI. The CDR3, as DNA: TGTGCCAGCTCACCACGGGGACTAGCGGGGCTGGTTGAGGATACGCAGTATTTT. Amino acid sequence: CASSPRGLAGLVEDTQYF.

The chain has TRBV30 and TRBJ1-4, with TRBD1 matching 10 bases. The junction had 7 bases not matched to a gene; V was cut back by 7 bases and J by 5 bases. The germline V gene has CDR1 GTSNPN and CDR2 SVGIG (reference sequence). The CDR3 covers 14 residues. In DNA, the CDR3 is TGTGCCTTGGACAGGGGGGACGAAAATGAAAAACTGTTTTTT. It specifies CALDRGDENEKLFF. The full variable domain, with the rest looked up from reference TRBV30 and TRBJ1-4, is SQTIHQWPATLVQPVGSPLSLECTVEGTSNPNLYWYRQAAGRGLQLLFYSVGIGQISSEVPQNLSASRPQDRQFILSSKKLLLSDSGFYLCALDRGDENEKLFFGSGTQLSVL.

J is TRBJ1-4 and V is TRBV4-1; D may be TRBD1 (5 bases). CDR3 length: 15 amino acids. The germline gives CDR1 MGHRA, CDR2 YSYEKL. Trimming removed 3 bases at V and 7 bases at J, with 15 bases between. The CDR3 DNA sequence: TGCGCCAGCAGCCATCCCGGGACTCCCGGTGAAAAACTGTTTTTT. It encodes CASSHPGTPGEKLFF.

The chain recombines TRBV5-4 with TRBJ1-6; a weak D match, TRBD1 (6 bases). Deletions cut 2 bases from V and 4 bases from J, with 7 bases between. Germline V CDR1 and CDR2: SGHNT, YYREEE (reference sequence). CDR3 length: 14 residues. The CDR3 here is CASSFDRYNSPLHF. CDR3 nucleotides: TGTGCCAGCAGCTTCGACAGGTATAATTCACCCCTCCACTTT.

The chain carries TRBV5-3 and TRBJ1-3; TRBD1 aligns across 9 bases. TRBV5-3 is placed among ORFs of uncertain function. With 1 base clipped from V and 3 bases from J, the junction kept 14 bases outside the gene matches. The CDR3 has 19 amino acids. CDR3 loop: CARSLMGQGQLACGNTIYF. The DNA for the CDR3 is TGTGCCAGAAGCTTGATGGGACAGGGTCAACTCGCCTGTGGAAACACCATATATTTT.

The rearrangement links TRBV18 to TRBJ1-5; TRBD1 matches 8 bases. The CDR3 is made up of 14 amino acids. V shed 3 bases, J shed 7 bases, and the junction held 5 bases outside the gene matches. CDR1 is KGHSH, CDR2 LQKENI, per germline. For the CDR3, the DNA is TGTGCCAGCTCACCTGACAGGGGAAGCCAGCCCCAGCATTTT. Protein: CASSPDRGSQPQHF.

The J gene is TRBJ1-2, the V gene TRBV3-1 (or the pseudogene TRBV3-2); 8 positions agree with TRBD1. The V gene end was trimmed by 4 bases and the J gene end by 8 bases; junction bases not matched to a gene: 12. The CDR3 has 15 residues. Looked up from germline, CDR1 is LGHDT and CDR2 is YNNKEL (reference sequence). CDR3 coding DNA: TGTGCCAGCAGCCGAACAGGGGGTGTAACTAGCGGCTACACCTTC. Translation gives CASSRTGGVTSGYTF.

The rearrangement uses TRBV13 and TRBJ1-6; TRBD1 matches 7 bases. After removal of 5 bases from V and 7 bases from J, the junction contained 2 bases not matched to a gene. Germline V gene lookup returns CDR1 PRHDT and CDR2 FYEKMQ (reference sequence). The length of the CDR3 is 13 residues. DNA of the CDR3: TGTGCCAGCAGCCCACAGGGGAATTCACCCCTCCACTTT. Its translation is CASSPQGNSPLHF.

The chain joins TRBV27 to TRBJ1-5; D might be TRBD1 (5 bases). V was pared by 3 bases and J by 5 bases, with 17 bases between. The CDR3 loop spans 16 amino acids. Germline lookup yields CDR1 MNHEY and CDR2 SMNVEV (reference sequence). The CDR3 coding sequence is TGTGCCAGCAGTTTGGTGCCCCCCAGGGCTCATCAGCCCCAGCATTTT. Protein product: CASSLVPPRAHQPQHF.

J is TRBJ2-5 and V is TRBV2; a possible D gene is TRBD1 (6 bases). V was clipped by 9 bases and J by 2 bases, with 31 bases between them. CDR1 is SNHLY, CDR2 FYNNEI, per germline. The CDR3 is 19 residues long. CDR3 region: CASDGPPVSGDRSQETQYF. Here the CDR3 DNA reads TGTGCCAGTGACGGGCCCCCAGTCAGTGGTGACAGGTCACAAGAGACCCAGTACTTC.

Written as DNA, the CDR3 is TGCGCCAGCAGGGGGGACACTAAAGAGACCCAGTACTTC. It specifies CASRGDTKETQYF. The gene calls are TRBV5-1 and TRBJ2-5; maybe TRBD1 (6 bases). CDR3 length: 13 amino acids. The germline gives CDR1 SGHRS, CDR2 YFSETQ. V lost 5 bases to trimming and J lost 3 bases, with 11 bases between them.

This clone was picked up one time. The chain has TRBV19 and TRBJ2-1; tentative D call: TRBD1 (5 bases). CDR3 length: 14 amino acids. Germline V gene sequence: CDR1 LNHDA, CDR2 SQIVND (reference sequence). Trimming took 6 bases from V and 3 from J, leaving 12 bases between them. CDR3 DNA: TGTGCCAGTAGGACCTATGACAGCTACAATGAGCAGTTCTTC. It is translated as CASRTYDSYNEQFF.

The chain carries TRBV19 and TRBJ1-4; 9 nucleotides agree with TRBD1. Germline V gene data show CDR1 as LNHDA and CDR2 as SQIVND (reference sequence). The ends lost 8 bases at V and 7 bases at J; junction bases unmatched: 17. There are 17 residues in the CDR3. CDR3 nucleotide sequence: TGTGCCAGTGGGGCGGGACAGGGCGGCCCGGGCTTTGAAAAACTGTTTTTT. Translated: CASGAGQGGPGFEKLFF.

J is TRBJ2-3 and V is TRBV11-2; TRBD1 is a possible D gene (6 bases). The CDR3 sequence is 13 residues long. V was shortened by 5 bases and J by 5 bases, with 11 bases between the two germline ends. Germline CDR1 is SGHAT and CDR2 is FQNNGV. As DNA, the CDR3 is TGTGCCAGCAGCCTAAGCAGGGGAGATACGCAGTATTTT. This gives the protein CASSLSRGDTQYF.

The chain employs TRBV30 and TRBJ2-1; TRBD2 matches 10 bases. Unmatched junction bases numbered 6, after V lost 3 bases and J lost 4 bases. Per germline, CDR1 GTSNPN and CDR2 SVGIG (reference sequence). There are 15 residues in the CDR3. Written as DNA, the CDR3 is TGTGCCTGGAGCCCACGGACTAGCGGATACAATGAGCAGTTCTTC. It codes for CAWSPRTSGYNEQFF.

The chain is built from TRBV30 and TRBJ1-3, with TRBD1 identical over 7 bases. Germline CDR1 reads GTSNPN; CDR2 reads SVGIG (reference sequence). The CDR3 length is 13 residues. With 8 bases clipped from V and 0 bases from J, the junction kept 4 bases outside the gene matches. CDR3 loop: CARGQSSGNTIYF. The CDR3 coding sequence is TGTGCCCGGGGACAGTCCTCTGGAAACACCATATATTTT.

For the CDR3, the DNA is TGTGCCAGCAGCAACAACAAAGAGGGACAGGGTGGGGGATGCTCCTACAATGAGCAGTTCTTC. It codes for CASSNNKEGQGGGCSYNEQFF. The chain recombines TRBV21-1 with TRBJ2-1; TRBD1 is the table's D call, not checked against the DNA. TRBV21-1 is shown as a pseudogene. The CDR3 runs to 21 residues.

The gene calls are TRBV3-1 (or the pseudogene TRBV3-2) and TRBJ2-7, with D possibly being TRBD1 (5 bases). The CDR3 is 18 amino acids. Germline CDR1 and CDR2: LGHDT and YNNKEL (reference sequence). V dropped 1 base and J dropped 3 bases, with 22 bases sitting between them. CDR3 amino acids: CASSQGQGVNLRSYEQYF. In DNA, the CDR3 is TGTGCCAGCAGCCAAGGGCAGGGTGTGAATCTGAGGAGCTACGAGCAGTACTTC.

This chain uses TRBV6-5 with TRBJ1-2; D uncertain. Germline V gene sequence: CDR1 MNHEY, CDR2 SVGAGI. V was cut by 5 bases and J by 5 bases, with 15 bases left in between. This CDR3 has 14 residues. DNA for the CDR3: TGTGCCAGCAGTAATAGGACGAAGCGGTATGGCTACACCTTC. It specifies CASSNRTKRYGYTF.

The chain recombines TRBV30 with TRBJ1-1; D unclear. Trimming took off 0 bases at V and 2 bases at J, with 10 bases between the two ends. The CDR3 runs 14 residues. Germline V gene data show CDR1 as GTSNPN and CDR2 as SVGIG (reference sequence). CDR3 residues: CAWSVISTNTEAFF. DNA of the CDR3: TGTGCCTGGAGTGTAATCTCCACAAACACTGAAGCTTTCTTT.

The chain uses TRBV10-3 and TRBJ1-1, with D maybe TRBD1 (5 bases). The V gene's germline CDR1 is ENHRY and CDR2 SYGVKD. V shed 6 bases and J shed 3 bases, with 5 bases lying between them. CDR3 length equals 11 residues. The CDR3 DNA is TGTGCCATCAGCAGGGACACTGAAGCTTTCTTT. This translates into CAISRDTEAFF.

The chain has TRBV3-1 (or the pseudogene TRBV3-2) and TRBJ2-1, with 7 bases identical to TRBD1. Germline lookup yields CDR1 LGHDT and CDR2 YNNKEL (reference sequence). Unmatched junction bases numbered 4, after V lost 5 bases and J lost 9 bases. The CDR3 is made up of 12 amino acids. CDR3 in DNA: TGTGCCAGCAGCGTACAGGGGACTGAGCAGTTCTTC. The encoded protein is CASSVQGTEQFF.

The V gene is TRBV2, the J gene TRBJ2-7; maybe TRBD1 (7 bases). CDR1 is SNHLY, CDR2 FYNNEI, per germline. Trimming pared 5 bases from V and 1 base from J, leaving 15 bases between. This CDR3 has 15 amino acids. The DNA for the CDR3 is TGTGCCAGCAGTCCCTCAGGGGGGACGTCCTACGAGCAGTACTTC. Translating gives CASSPSGGTSYEQYF.

This chain uses TRBV11-2 with TRBJ2-2; D is ambiguous. Germline V gene sequence: CDR1 SGHAT, CDR2 FQNNGV. The V end was cut by 3 bases, the J end by 0 bases, with 11 bases between. The CDR3 loop spans 16 amino acids. The CDR3 is CASSFGSPTNTGELFF. CDR3 bases: TGTGCCAGCAGCTTCGGGTCTCCTACGAACACCGGGGAGCTGTTTTTT.